These 17 T cell receptor beta chains share one sample of origin, sequenced in a study of chemoradiotherapy in HPV16-positive cancers. Profiling relied on immunoSEQ multiplex PCR, and the TCRdb table lists in-frame clones only, not all of them. The table has about 2,900 clones, 88% seen once. The sequenced sample was tumor tissue, obtained from a patient who underwent chemoradiotherapy. These receptors were taken from a human donor with HPV-associated anogenital cancer.

J is TRBJ2-7 and V is TRBV5-1; no definite D call. The CDR3 extends over 11 amino acids. The germline gives CDR1 SGHRS, CDR2 YFSETQ. Trimming pared 3 bases from V and 5 bases from J, leaving 6 bases between. CDR3 protein: CASSSHDEQYF. Here the CDR3 DNA reads TGCGCCAGCAGCTCGCACGACGAGCAGTACTTC.

The V and J genes are TRBV5-8 and TRBJ1-1; possibly TRBD1 for D (5 bases). Germline loops: CDR1 SGHTS, CDR2 YDEGEE. V dropped 0 bases and J dropped 10 bases, with 16 bases sitting between them. This CDR3 is 14 amino acids long. CDR3 DNA: TGTGCCAGCAGCTTGGGGGGGTGGGCCGTTGGAGCTTTCTTT. It yields the protein CASSLGGWAVGAFF.

This clone is a singleton in its sample. This chain uses TRBV6-1 with TRBJ2-3; possible D gene TRBD2, 6 bases. Germline loops: CDR1 MNHNS, CDR2 SASEGT. Trimming took off 11 bases at V and 6 bases at J, with 21 bases between the two ends. CDR3 length: 14 amino acids. CDR3: CAAKLGGGGDTQYF. For the CDR3, the DNA is TGTGCCGCGAAGCTGGGGGGAGGAGGGGATACGCAGTATTTT.

V is TRBV6-1 and J is TRBJ2-1, with 10 nucleotides matching TRBD2. Germline CDR1 and CDR2: MNHNS and SASEGT. V was clipped by 3 bases and J by 6 bases; unmatched bases: 2. CDR3 size: 14 residues. CDR3 region: CASSDTSGVNEQFF. The CDR3 nucleotides are TGTGCCAGCAGTGATACTAGCGGGGTCAATGAGCAGTTCTTC.

The chain couples TRBV7-3 to TRBJ2-5, with a weak D call TRBD2 (6 bases). V lost 0 bases to trimming and J lost 7 bases, with 15 bases between them. From germline, CDR1 is SGHTA and CDR2 FQGTGA. The CDR3 consists of 15 residues. The CDR3 loop is CASSLTHSTEGTQYF. The CDR3 bases are TGTGCCAGCAGCTTAACTCACAGCACGGAGGGGACCCAGTACTTC.

This chain uses TRBV5-4 with TRBJ2-2, with D unresolved. Germline V gene data show CDR1 as SGHNT and CDR2 as YYREEE (reference sequence). V lost 0 bases and J lost 6, with 3 bases in between. The CDR3 sequence is 12 residues long. CDR3 residues: CASSLDAGELFF. CDR3 nucleotide sequence: TGTGCCAGCAGCTTGGATGCCGGGGAGCTGTTTTTT. Full variable domain (missing parts from reference TRBV5-4 and TRBJ2-2): ETGVTQSPTHLIKTRGQQVTLRCSSQSGHNTVSWYQQALGQGPQFIFQYYREEENGRGNFPPRFSGLQFPNYSSELNVNALELDDSALYLCASSLDAGELFFGEGSRLTVL.

V and J are TRBV7-2 and TRBJ1-3; 9 positions agree with TRBD1. CDR1 SGHTA and CDR2 FQGNSA come from the germline V gene. Trimming took 3 bases from V and 0 from J; bases not matched to a gene: 6. CDR3 length: 17 amino acids. DNA of the CDR3: TGTGCCAGCAGCTTTCACAGGGGGCTACTCTCTGGAAACACCATATATTTT. Protein product: CASSFHRGLLSGNTIYF.

This clone showed up just once. CDR3 sequence (DNA): TGTGCCAGCAGTGAAGCCGGACAGCCCCAGCATTTT. This translates into CASSEAGQPQHF. The chain has TRBV2 and TRBJ1-5; D unresolved. Germline CDR1 is SNHLY and CDR2 is FYNNEI. V dropped 0 bases and J dropped 7 bases, with 4 bases sitting between them. The CDR3 runs 12 residues.

The chain carries TRBV30 and TRBJ1-3; TRBD1 might be the D (5 bases). The CDR3 sequence is 17 residues long. Germline values: CDR1 GTSNPN, CDR2 SVGIG (reference sequence). Trimming left V 4 bases short and J 0 bases short, with 19 bases between. CDR3 protein: CAWNLDSFSYSGNTIYF. CDR3 nucleotides: TGTGCCTGGAACCTTGACAGTTTTTCTTACTCTGGAAACACCATATATTTT.

The rearrangement uses TRBV5-1 and TRBJ2-1; D not certain. CDR1 SGHRS and CDR2 YFSETQ come from the germline V gene. The CDR3 sequence is 13 residues long. The ends were cut back, 1 base at V and 4 bases at J, with 6 bases in the middle. As DNA, the CDR3 is TGCGCCAGCAGCTTGTCCGATTACAATGAGCAGTTCTTC. The encoded protein is CASSLSDYNEQFF. The variable domain in full, with the rest retrieved from reference TRBV5-1 and TRBJ2-1, is KAGVTQTPRYLIKTRGQQVTLSCSPISGHRSVSWYQQTPGQGLQFLFEYFSETQRNKGNFPGRFSGRQFSNSRSEMNVSTLELGDSALYLCASSLSDYNEQFFGPGTRLTVL.

For the CDR3, the DNA is TGTGCCAGCAGGCAGACAGGCTGGGGCACTGAAGCTTTCTTT. Its protein is CASRQTGWGTEAFF. This chain uses TRBV2 with TRBJ1-1, with D possibly TRBD1 on 6 matching bases. The CDR3 is made up of 14 amino acids. V lost 6 bases to trimming and J lost 4 bases, with 15 bases between them. Germline loops: CDR1 SNHLY, CDR2 FYNNEI. Based on the CDR3 plus reference TRBV2 and TRBJ1-1, the full variable domain is EPEVTQTPSHQVTQMGQEVILRCVPISNHLYFYWYRQILGQKVEFLVSFYNNEISEKSEIFDDQFSVERPDGSNFTLKIRSTKLEDSAMYFCASRQTGWGTEAFFGQGTRLTVV.

The chain recombines TRBV5-1 with TRBJ2-5; the D call may be TRBD1 or TRBD2 (5 bases each). This CDR3 has 14 residues. Looked up from germline, CDR1 is SGHRS and CDR2 is YFSETQ. Trimming took 0 bases from V and 4 from J, leaving 10 bases between them. The CDR3 region is CASSLDPGRETQYF. In DNA, the CDR3 is TGCGCCAGCAGCTTGGACCCAGGGAGAGAGACCCAGTACTTC.

The chain has TRBV28 and TRBJ1-1; D ambiguous. There are 13 residues in the CDR3. V gave up 6 bases and J gave up 3 bases, with 11 bases separating them. Germline V gives CDR1 MDHEN, CDR2 SYDVKM. The CDR3 bases are TGTGCCAGCAGCCTCAGGAGATACACTGAAGCTTTCTTT. It codes for CASSLRRYTEAFF.

Notes on this clone: Germline and junction disagree at one end, which may indicate a read error. The V gene is TRBV2, the J gene TRBJ1-2; D is ambiguous. CDR3 length: 13 amino acids. CDR1 and CDR2 from the germline V gene are SNHLY and FYNNEI. The CDR3 nucleotides read TGTGCCAGCAGCGAAGAGGCTAACTATGGCTACACCTTC. Translated: CASSEEANYGYTF.

The chain is built from TRBV9 and TRBJ2-7, with 7 bases aligning to TRBD1. In germline, CDR1 is SGDLS, CDR2 YYNGEE. V was clipped by 4 bases and J by 2 bases; unmatched bases: 9. This CDR3 is 15 amino acids long. CDR3 residues: CASSTTPTGAYEQYF. For the CDR3, the DNA is TGTGCCAGCAGCACAACTCCAACAGGGGCCTACGAGCAGTACTTC.

The chain combines TRBV14 with TRBJ1-1, with a weak D call TRBD1 (6 bases). The length of the CDR3 is 14 residues. V lost 5 bases and J 7 bases, leaving 17 bases between the germline ends. Germline-derived CDR1 and CDR2 are SGHDN and FVKESK. The chain's CDR3 is CASSVDRYAGEAFF. CDR3 coding DNA: TGTGCCAGCAGCGTTGACAGGTACGCGGGTGAAGCTTTCTTT.

The chain couples TRBV7-3 to TRBJ2-5; possibly TRBD1 or TRBD2 for D (6 bases each). V was pared by 8 bases and J by 7 bases, with 17 bases between. The CDR3 extends over 13 amino acids. In germline, CDR1 is SGHTA, CDR2 FQGTGA. CDR3 in amino acids: CASSGGQSGTQYF. The DNA for the CDR3 is TGTGCCAGCTCCGGGGGCCAGTCAGGGACCCAGTACTTC.